These T cell receptor beta chains were read from a single sample in a study of T cells in Graves' hyperthyroidism and ophthalmopathy. TCRdb re-analysed the multiplex PCR reads in MiXCR, keeping a single row per CDR3 protein. The sample gives 550,000 to 600,000 distinct CDR3 sequences, under 60% of which show up once; under 20% is in the top ten. The sequenced material came from peripheral blood or thyroid tissue (not recorded which). The source of these receptors is an adult woman with Graves' disease, either hyperthyroidism or ophthalmopathy (not recorded which). Each CDR3 is given with its conserved first and last residue. The order of the fields is V gene, J gene, D gene, clone size, CDR3 DNA, CDR3 protein. A D gene is named only where the DNA matches it firmly. Clone size is stated in some rows and not others, as once, few, many or a class when expanded.

V gene: TRBV5-6; J gene: TRBJ1-4; D gene: .; clone size: .; CDR3 DNA: TGTGCCAGCAGCTCCTCCGGGGCTGTCGTGGGAAAACTGTTTTTT; CDR3 protein: CASSSSGAVVGKLFF
V gene: TRBV29-1; J gene: TRBJ2-6; D gene: TRBD1; clone size: .; CDR3 DNA: TGCAGCGTCCCGGGACAGAGGCCTAACGTCCTGACTTTC; CDR3 protein: CSVPGQRPNVLTF
V gene: TRBV4-1; J gene: TRBJ2-2; D gene: .; clone size: .; CDR3 DNA: TGCGCCAGCAGCCCCCCTCGGGGTTTCTACACCGGGGAGCTGTTTTTT; CDR3 protein: CASSPPRGFYTGELFF
V gene: TRBV28; J gene: TRBJ1-2; D gene: .; clone size: few; CDR3 DNA: TGTGCCACCCTCCCAGGTTCCCTGGCTAACTATGGCTACACCTTC; CDR3 protein: CATLPGSLANYGYTF
V gene: TRBV2; J gene: TRBJ2-7; D gene: .; clone size: few; CDR3 DNA: TGTGCCGGCAGTACAGACAGCTACGAGCAGTACTTC; CDR3 protein: CAGSTDSYEQYF
V gene: TRBV19; J gene: TRBJ2-5; D gene: TRBD2; clone size: .; CDR3 DNA: TGTGCCACGAGGGGACTAGCGGGAGTTGGAGAGACCCAGTACTTC; CDR3 protein: CATRGLAGVGETQYF
V gene: TRBV3-1; J gene: TRBJ1-1; D gene: .; clone size: many; CDR3 DNA: TGTGCCAGCAGCCAAACGGAATCTGAAGCTTTCTTT; CDR3 protein: CASSQTESEAFF
V gene: TRBV25-1; J gene: TRBJ2-2; D gene: .; clone size: many; CDR3 DNA: TGTGCCAGCAGTTTAGGGGGCGCGGGGACCGGGGAGCTGTTTTTT; CDR3 protein: CASSLGGAGTGELFF
V gene: TRBV20-1; J gene: TRBJ1-5; D gene: TRBD1; clone size: many; CDR3 DNA: TGCAGTGCCACCCCCCACAGGGGCGGCAATCAGCCCCAGCATTTT; CDR3 protein: CSATPHRGGNQPQHF
V gene: TRBV25-1; J gene: TRBJ2-7; D gene: .; clone size: .; CDR3 DNA: TGTGCCAGCAGTTCGCGCCGAAACCAGTTTTTTCGACAGCACTTCTACGAGCAGTACTTC; CDR3 protein: CASSSRRNQFFRQHFYEQYF
V gene: TRBV11-2; J gene: TRBJ1-1; D gene: .; clone size: many; CDR3 DNA: TGTGCCAGCGGCGTGAGGAACACTGAAGCTTTCTTT; CDR3 protein: CASGVRNTEAFF
V gene: TRBV19; J gene: TRBJ1-5; D gene: .; clone size: many; CDR3 DNA: TGTGCCAGTAGTATAGGGTCGGGTAATCAGCCCCAGCATTTT; CDR3 protein: CASSIGSGNQPQHF
V gene: TRBV29-1; J gene: TRBJ2-1; D gene: .; clone size: .; CDR3 DNA: TGCAGCGCCGGCCATGGGGGGAATGAGCAGTTCTTC; CDR3 protein: CSAGHGGNEQFF
V gene: TRBV25-1; J gene: TRBJ1-1; D gene: .; clone size: few; CDR3 DNA: TGTGCCAGCCTACCCTCTCTGGGAATGAACACTGAAGCTTTCTTT; CDR3 protein: CASLPSLGMNTEAFF
V gene: TRBV15; J gene: TRBJ2-5; D gene: TRBD2; clone size: .; CDR3 DNA: TGTGCCACCAGCCCCCGGACTAGCGGGAGATGGAGACAAGAGACCCAGTACTTC; CDR3 protein: CATSPRTSGRWRQETQYF
V gene: TRBV10-2; J gene: TRBJ1-5; D gene: .; clone size: many; CDR3 DNA: TGCGCCAGCAGTGCCGGGATTTGGCAGCCCCAGCATTTT; CDR3 protein: CASSAGIWQPQHF
V gene: TRBV19; J gene: TRBJ1-1; D gene: .; clone size: .; CDR3 DNA: TGTGCCAGTAGCCGACCCCGGGCCAAGGGGGGTACTGAAGCTTTCTTT; CDR3 protein: CASSRPRAKGGTEAFF
V gene: TRBV2; J gene: TRBJ2-2; D gene: .; clone size: many; CDR3 DNA: TGTGCCAGCTCACATTACACCGGGGAGCTGTTTTTT; CDR3 protein: CASSHYTGELFF
V gene: TRBV20-1; J gene: TRBJ2-7; D gene: TRBD1; clone size: many; CDR3 DNA: TGCAGTGCTAGAGACGGGACAGGGTTTTATTACGAGCAGTACTTC; CDR3 protein: CSARDGTGFYYEQYF
V gene: TRBV5-1; J gene: TRBJ2-5; D gene: TRBD2; clone size: many; CDR3 DNA: TGCGCCAGCAGCCGAGGTCCTAGCGGCCAAGAGACCCAGTACTTC; CDR3 protein: CASSRGPSGQETQYF
V gene: TRBV29-1; J gene: TRBJ2-5; D gene: TRBD1; clone size: .; CDR3 DNA: TGCAGCGTTGGGGACAGGTCAAGCGGGGAGACCCAGTACTTC; CDR3 protein: CSVGDRSSGETQYF
V gene: TRBV4-3; J gene: TRBJ1-1; D gene: TRBD1; clone size: .; CDR3 DNA: TGCGCCAGCAGCGCCCGAACCCGGACAGGCGAAGCTTTCTTT; CDR3 protein: CASSARTRTGEAFF
V gene: TRBV10-1; J gene: TRBJ2-5; D gene: TRBD1; clone size: .; CDR3 DNA: TGCGCCAGCAGTGAGTCGGGACAGGGGCGAGAGACCCAGTACTTC; CDR3 protein: CASSESGQGRETQYF
V gene: TRBV7-2; J gene: TRBJ2-5; D gene: .; clone size: many; CDR3 DNA: TGTGCCAGCAGCAGCCCCCCGGGGACGGGGGCCCAAGAGACCCAGTACTTC; CDR3 protein: CASSSPPGTGAQETQYF
V gene: TRBV11-2; J gene: TRBJ1-2; D gene: .; clone size: .; CDR3 DNA: TGTGCCAGCTCACCTTGGGGTCACGGCTACACCTTC; CDR3 protein: CASSPWGHGYTF
V gene: TRBV20-1; J gene: TRBJ2-5; D gene: .; clone size: many; CDR3 DNA: TGCAGTGCCCACGCCGGGCCCCAAGAGACCCAGTACTTC; CDR3 protein: CSAHAGPQETQYF
V gene: TRBV28; J gene: TRBJ2-5; D gene: .; clone size: .; CDR3 DNA: TGTGCCAGCAGTCCAGCCAATATGGAGACCCAGTACTTC; CDR3 protein: CASSPANMETQYF
V gene: TRBV24-1; J gene: TRBJ2-7; D gene: .; clone size: many; CDR3 DNA: TGTGCCACCAGTGATAATCCGCCGGGACCCTTGACGAAGTTGGTCTTC; CDR3 protein: CATSDNPPGPLTKLVF
V gene: TRBV14; J gene: TRBJ2-1; D gene: TRBD2; clone size: .; CDR3 DNA: TGTGCCAGCAGCCAAGTGTATTCGGGACTAGCGACCGAAAAGCTCTTC; CDR3 protein: CASSQVYSGLATEKLF
V gene: TRBV10-3; J gene: TRBJ1-4; D gene: TRBD1; clone size: .; CDR3 DNA: TGTGCCATCAGTGGCTCCGGGACAGGGAAAGGGGCAACTAATGAAAAACTGTTTTTT; CDR3 protein: CAISGSGTGKGATNEKLFF
V gene: TRBV29-1; J gene: TRBJ2-7; D gene: TRBD2; clone size: .; CDR3 DNA: TGCAGCGTTGGCGGAAAAAGCGGGACCCTCTACTACGAGCAGTACTTC; CDR3 protein: CSVGGKSGTLYYEQYF
V gene: TRBV7-9; J gene: TRBJ1-6; D gene: TRBD1; clone size: .; CDR3 DNA: TGTGCCAGCAGCACGGGACAGGGGCGCTCACCCCTCCACTTT; CDR3 protein: CASSTGQGRSPLHF
V gene: TRBV20-1; J gene: TRBJ2-1; D gene: .; clone size: .; CDR3 DNA: TGCAGTGCTTGGCGGCGCTCCTACAATGAGCAGTTCTTC; CDR3 protein: CSAWRRSYNEQFF
V gene: TRBV10-3; J gene: TRBJ1-6; D gene: TRBD1; clone size: .; CDR3 DNA: TGTGCCATCAGTGGCGGACAGGGGCCAGGTTCACCCCTCCACTTT; CDR3 protein: CAISGGQGPGSPLHF
V gene: TRBV2; J gene: TRBJ1-6; D gene: TRBD1; clone size: few; CDR3 DNA: TGTGCCAGCAACCGACAGGGGCGTCATTCACCCCTCCACTTT; CDR3 protein: CASNRQGRHSPLHF
V gene: TRBV2; J gene: TRBJ1-5; D gene: .; clone size: .; CDR3 DNA: TGTGCCAGCAGCCAAAACGACCGTACCCAGCATTTT; CDR3 protein: CASSQNDRTQHF
V gene: TRBV10-3; J gene: TRBJ1-4; D gene: TRBD1; clone size: .; CDR3 DNA: TGTGCCATCAAAAGGGGCGGCACAGGGGTGTCAACTAATGAAAAACTGTTTTTT; CDR3 protein: CAIKRGGTGVSTNEKLFF
V gene: TRBV2; J gene: TRBJ1-5; D gene: .; clone size: few; CDR3 DNA: TGTGCCAGCCAGGGGCAGGGTAGCAATCAGCCCCAGCATTTT; CDR3 protein: CASQGQGSNQPQHF
V gene: TRBV29-1; J gene: TRBJ2-5; D gene: TRBD1; clone size: many; CDR3 DNA: TGCAGCGTTGAAGTCTGGGACAGAGAAGAGACCCAGTACTTC; CDR3 protein: CSVEVWDREETQYF
V gene: TRBV29-1; J gene: TRBJ1-1; D gene: .; clone size: many; CDR3 DNA: TGCAGCGTTGGGGAGGCGGGGAACACTGAAGCTTTCTTT; CDR3 protein: CSVGEAGNTEAFF
V gene: TRBV5-1; J gene: TRBJ1-4; D gene: .; clone size: .; CDR3 DNA: TGCGCCAGCAGCTTGGGCCGTAAACTGTTTTTT; CDR3 protein: CASSLGRKLFF
V gene: TRBV6-6; J gene: TRBJ1-6; D gene: TRBD1; clone size: many; CDR3 DNA: TGTGCCAGCAGTGGGACAGGGGAAGATAATTCACCCCTCCACTTT; CDR3 protein: CASSGTGEDNSPLHF
V gene: TRBV20-1; J gene: TRBJ2-7; D gene: .; clone size: .; CDR3 DNA: TGCAGTGCTAGAGATTGGGCAGGGAGGACCACCTCCTACGAGCAGTACTTC; CDR3 protein: CSARDWAGRTTSYEQYF
V gene: TRBV19; J gene: TRBJ1-5; D gene: .; clone size: .; CDR3 DNA: TGTGCCAGTAGTGGACGGACAGCGAATCAGCCCCAGCATTTT; CDR3 protein: CASSGRTANQPQHF
V gene: TRBV12-3/TRBV12-4; J gene: TRBJ1-4; D gene: .; clone size: many; CDR3 DNA: TGTGCCAGCAGTTTTTTGGGGTCTAATGAAAAACTGTTTTTT; CDR3 protein: CASSFLGSNEKLFF
V gene: TRBV7-3; J gene: TRBJ2-3; D gene: TRBD1; clone size: .; CDR3 DNA: TGTGCCAGCAGCTCTTCGGGACAGGGAGGAACAGATACGCAGTATTTT; CDR3 protein: CASSSSGQGGTDTQYF
V gene: TRBV7-9; J gene: TRBJ1-4; D gene: TRBD1; clone size: .; CDR3 DNA: TGTGCCAGCAGATCCGGGACAGGGGTTGGAGAAAAACTGTTTTTT; CDR3 protein: CASRSGTGVGEKLFF
V gene: TRBV5-1; J gene: TRBJ2-6; D gene: .; clone size: once; CDR3 DNA: TGCGCCAGCAGCCCACAAGGAAGACTAGCTGGGGCCAACGTCCTGACTTTC; CDR3 protein: CASSPQGRLAGANVLTF
V gene: TRBV14; J gene: TRBJ2-7; D gene: TRBD1; clone size: many; CDR3 DNA: TGTGCCAGCAGCCCCGGGACAGGGGTCTACGAGCAGTACTTC; CDR3 protein: CASSPGTGVYEQYF
V gene: TRBV29-1; J gene: TRBJ2-7; D gene: TRBD1; clone size: .; CDR3 DNA: TGCAGCTTCTGGACAGGGGACTACGAGCAGTACTTC; CDR3 protein: CSFWTGDYEQYF
V gene: TRBV20-1; J gene: TRBJ2-7; D gene: TRBD1; clone size: few; CDR3 DNA: TGCAGTGCTAGAGGTGGGGGACAGGGTGGACCCTACGAGCAGTACTTC; CDR3 protein: CSARGGGQGGPYEQYF
V gene: TRBV18; J gene: TRBJ1-1; D gene: .; clone size: .; CDR3 DNA: TGTGCCAGCTCACCATCCACCCGAGACACTGAAGCTTTCTTT; CDR3 protein: CASSPSTRDTEAFF
V gene: TRBV10-3; J gene: TRBJ2-5; D gene: .; clone size: .; CDR3 DNA: TGTGCCATCAGTGATTCGGCCCGAGGGAGCAATCAGCCCCAGTACTTC; CDR3 protein: CAISDSARGSNQPQYF
V gene: TRBV9; J gene: TRBJ2-3; D gene: TRBD2; clone size: .; CDR3 DNA: TGTGCCAGCGCGGGGGGCGGGGCAGATACGCAGTATTTT; CDR3 protein: CASAGGGADTQYF
V gene: TRBV2; J gene: TRBJ1-5; D gene: .; clone size: .; CDR3 DNA: TGCGCCAGCAGTGAACACGGGGTGGGGCACAATCAGCCCCAGCATTTT; CDR3 protein: CASSEHGVGHNQPQHF